One sample yielded the 9 T cell receptor beta chains listed below, sequenced in a study of T cells in Graves' hyperthyroidism and ophthalmopathy. From RNA transcripts, TCR beta CDR3 regions were amplified. An initial round of RT-PCR targeting the TCR CDR3 relied on the HTBI primer set. MiXCR was run by TCRdb on the multiplex PCR reads, yielding one entry per CDR3 protein. The profile shows roughly 750,000 distinct CDR3 sequences, less than 20% of them singletons. What was sequenced was blood. These receptors were taken from a man aged 18 to 30 with Graves' hyperthyroidism.

The CDR3 coding sequence is TGCAGTGCTAGAGCTCCCTGGACTAGTGCGGACAAAAACATTCAGTACTTC. It yields the protein CSARAPWTSADKNIQYF. V gene TRBV20-1 combines with J gene TRBJ2-4; 7 bases fit TRBD2. The V segment lost 1 base and the J segment 3 bases; nucleotides outside the gene matches: 12. Looked up from germline, CDR1 is DFQATT and CDR2 is SNEGSKA (reference sequence). The length of the CDR3 is 17 residues.

This chain connects TRBV6-6 to TRBJ2-7; D gene unclear. Per the germline V gene, CDR1 is MNHNY and CDR2 is SVGAGI (reference sequence). The germline V and J ends were trimmed by 1 base and 4 bases, with 8 bases remaining between them. The CDR3 loop spans 13 amino acids. The CDR3 nucleotides are TGTGCCAGCAGTTACTTAGGGTTGTACGAGCAGTACTTC. Translated: CASSYLGLYEQYF.

The gene calls are TRBV9 and TRBJ2-7; D is uncertain. Germline V gives CDR1 SGDLS, CDR2 YYNGEE. Trimming pared 4 bases from V and 1 base from J, leaving 18 bases between. There are 16 residues in the CDR3. As DNA, the CDR3 is TGTGCCAGCAGCCCTCGGATGGGCGGCTCTTCCTACGAGCAGTACTTC. Translation gives CASSPRMGGSSYEQYF. Based on the CDR3 plus reference TRBV9 and TRBJ2-7, the full variable domain is DSGVTQTPKHLITATGQRVTLRCSPRSGDLSVYWYQQSLDQGLQFLIQYYNGEERAKGNILERFSAQQFPDLHSELNLSSLELGDSALYFCASSPRMGGSSYEQYFGPGTRLTVT.

The rearrangement uses TRBV12-5 and TRBJ1-5; no clear D. Germline V CDR1 and CDR2: LGHNT, FRNRAP. The CDR3 is 13 residues long. V dropped 2 bases and J dropped 7 bases, with 9 bases sitting between them. Here the CDR3 DNA reads TGTGCTAGTGGTTTGATACAAGGCCAGCCCCAGCATTTT. The encoded protein is CASGLIQGQPQHF.

This clonotype was seen many times. This rearrangement joins TRBV11-2 to TRBJ1-2, with a tentative D call TRBD1 (5 bases). Trimming took 8 bases from V and 10 from J, leaving 23 bases between them. Germline V gene lookup returns CDR1 SGHAT and CDR2 FQNNGV. The CDR3 is 14 amino acids. The CDR3 protein is CASFGGGTLSDYTF. Here the CDR3 DNA reads TGTGCCAGCTTTGGGGGGGGAACGCTAAGTGACTACACCTTC. The variable domain in full, with the rest retrieved from reference TRBV11-2 and TRBJ1-2, is EAGVAQSPRYKIIEKRQSVAFWCNPISGHATLYWYQQILGQGPKLLIQFQNNGVVDDSQLPKDRFSAERLKGVDSTLKIQPAKLEDSAVYLCASFGGGTLSDYTFGSGTRLTVV.

This chain connects TRBV5-4 to TRBJ2-2, with D possibly being TRBD1 or TRBD2 (5 bases each). This CDR3 comprises 15 residues. The germline gives CDR1 SGHNT, CDR2 YYREEE (reference sequence). Deletions cut 0 bases from V and 6 bases from J, with 12 bases between. The CDR3 DNA follows: TGTGCCAGCAGCTTGGCCGCGACGGGGCCCGGGGAGCTGTTTTTT. As protein: CASSLAATGPGELFF.

There are many counts of this clonotype. CDR3 residues: CASSLKGGADTQYF. In DNA form, the CDR3 reads TGTGCCAGCAGCTTAAAAGGGGGCGCCGATACGCAGTATTTT. The chain employs TRBV7-6 and TRBJ2-3; 7 bases align to TRBD1. Trimming took 2 bases from V and 6 from J; bases not matched to a gene: 5. CDR1 and CDR2 (germline): SGHVS, FNYEAQ. CDR3 length: 14 residues.

Many counts were recorded for this clonotype. The J gene is TRBJ2-4, the V gene TRBV18; perhaps TRBD1 as D (5 bases). Trimming removed 2 bases from V and 8 bases from J, with 19 bases in between. In germline, CDR1 is KGHSH, CDR2 LQKENI. CDR3 size: 16 residues. The CDR3 bases are TGTGCCAGCTCACCAGGACGTCAGGGCCGTGGGGACATTCAGTACTTC. Residues: CASSPGRQGRGDIQYF.

This clonotype was seen only a few times. The chain carries TRBV11-2 and TRBJ2-1, with 8 positions matching TRBD2. Germline trimming cut 2 bases from V and 6 bases from J; bases unmatched to any gene: 6. Germline-derived CDR1 and CDR2 are SGHAT and FQNNGV. The CDR3 extends over 15 amino acids. The CDR3 DNA reads TGTGCCAGCAGCTTATCACTAGCGGCATCCAATGAGCAGTTCTTC. Amino acids: CASSLSLAASNEQFF. The full variable domain, with the rest looked up from reference TRBV11-2 and TRBJ2-1, is EAGVAQSPRYKIIEKRQSVAFWCNPISGHATLYWYQQILGQGPKLLIQFQNNGVVDDSQLPKDRFSAERLKGVDSTLKIQPAKLEDSAVYLCASSLSLAASNEQFFGPGTRLTVL.